This T cell receptor beta chain was captured by sequencing in a study of blood T cells in healthy people across ages (dated by TCRdb to about 2015). Study-wide context: In model experiments, template switching captured roughly one uniquely barcoded TCR beta cDNA molecule for every two T cells. Using deep sequencing normalized with unique cDNA molecular identifiers, the study measured how TCR beta repertoire diversity changes with age. Four age groups were formed from the donors: young (average 16 years), middle-aged (more than 35), aged (approximately 60) and long-lived (around 82). To avoid experimental bias, donors of different ages were distributed randomly across sequencing lanes. Using the same blood draw, the study looked at two additional independent replicas of 1 million unique cDNA reads for two donors, one aged 18 to 30 and the other aged 80 or older.

The paper as a whole reports these results and caveats: The CMV infection status of donors was not known, potentially confounding age-related changes in expanded clonotypes. Estimates of total diversity based on one million sequenced T cells were considered lower bounds and underestimates. Conclusive comparison of naive and antigen-experienced compartments was prevented by the profiling of bulk unsorted PBMCs. Observed TCR beta diversity correlated strongly with the percentage of naive T cells measured by flow cytometry. The long-lived group showed more naive CD4+ T cells, fewer expanded clones and increased TCR diversity than the aged group, suggesting age selection. Observed TCR beta diversity per million T cells fell roughly linearly with age, and a significant reduction was already apparent by age around 36.

About this clonotype itself: This clone's antigen is unknown. It has no much larger one-base neighbor in the sample; base qualities were not kept.

Library construction relied on 5' RACE. TCRdb shows the sequencer as Illumina HiSeq 2500. A second roughly 7 to 11 cycle PCR used a sample-barcoded 5' primer and a J-beta primer mix. A unique molecular identifier was introduced onto each TCR beta cDNA molecule by a template-switch 5' adaptor carrying 12 random nucleotides. At least 2.5 million CDR3-containing paired-end reads were obtained from each sample. The Mint cDNA synthesis kit, primed by a TRBC-specific oligonucleotide, was used to synthesize first-strand cDNA from all RNA. All cDNA was treated with uracil-DNA glycosylase and then went through a first 18-cycle PCR with the universal primers M1SS and BC2_uni_R. Per the source publication's procedure: For normalization, 1 million high-quality reads were randomly selected from each sample, with every read carrying a distinct molecular identifier. Instead of being binned into consensus sequences, reads with shared molecular identifiers were discarded. MiTCR, with a Q25 quality threshold and the strictest error-elimination algorithm, was used for CDR3 identification, clonotype clustering and error correction. Lower-bound total TCR beta diversity was estimated with a nonparametric unseen species model using Euler transformation. In TCRdb, the public reads were trimmed at Q25 with fastp and aligned with MiXCR, with productive beta chains retained. Identical CDR3 protein sequences are pooled into one entry, listed with their most common genes and DNA. TCRdb's processing, not the study's, gives the V and J calls here. The sample profile shows approximately 790,000 distinct CDR3 sequences; roughly 60% of them were found once. The top ten constitute 25% to 35% of the sample.

V ends up 7 bases short and J 0 bases short, with an unmatched junction base count of 5. From the cysteine through the phenylalanine, the CDR3 covers 15 amino acids. Kept here is only the CDR3 DNA, which spans 45 bases and is read in frame from base 1. Based on the germline V gene, the CDR1 and CDR2 sequences are MNHEY and SVGAGI. Systemically healthy Caucasian individuals from Russia, about 38 in total and aged roughly 6 to 90 years, were included as donors. Ten milliliters of peripheral blood were collected from each donor into EDTA-treated Vacutainer tubes. Ficoll-Paque density-gradient centrifugation was used to isolate PBMCs, with at least 6 million obtained per sample. Total RNA was extracted from PBMCs with Trizol reagent, with at least 6 micrograms obtained per sample. For every donor, an aliquot of PBMCs went through flow cytometry to measure the percentages of naive CD45RAhigh/CD27high T cells.

Sequencing used blood. The V gene is TRBV6-5 and the J gene is TRBJ1-5; TRBD1 agrees with 8 junctional bases. The origin of this receptor is a man aged 25-45 years in good health. The CDR3 here reads CASTDRAHSNQPQHF. In nucleotides, the sequence is TGTGCCAGCACGGACAGGGCACATAGCAATCAGCCCCAGCATTTT.